This T cell receptor beta chain was retrieved from a study of shared clonotypes between healthy human individuals. Study-level results: Larger richness was generally estimated for naive than memory subsets.

About this clone itself: What it binds is not known. This sample also contains other DNA sequences that code for the same CDR3.

The CDR3 has 14 residues. The germline V and J ends were trimmed by 4 bases and 0 bases, with 7 bases remaining between them. The V gene's germline CDR1 is SGHRS and CDR2 YFSETQ. The donors were adults (healthy and HIV-negative) with no recent acute infections or vaccinations. Caucasian adults residing in Nashville, Tennessee made up all the donors. Produced via immunoSEQ multiplex PCR; TCRdb's table is partial and in-frame only. This table holds a few million clones, around nine tenths found once. The sequenced sample consisted of naive CD4+ T cells sorted from blood. Subset defined: CD45RA+ positively selected. This chain connects TRBV5-1 to TRBJ1-4; D is unresolved. The clonotype was recovered from a man in his late teens or twenties in good health. The CDR3 DNA is TGCGCCAGCAGCCTGGACTCAACTAATGAAAAACTGTTTTTT. Translating gives CASSLDSTNEKLFF. Looking up the rest from reference TRBV5-1 and TRBJ1-4 gives the full variable domain: KAGVTQTPRYLIKTRGQQVTLSCSPISGHRSVSWYQQTPGQGLQFLFEYFSETQRNKGNFPGRFSGRQFSNSRSEMNVSTLELGDSALYLCASSLDSTNEKLFFGSGTQLSVL.